This T cell receptor beta chain appears in the sequencing data of a study of shared clonotypes between healthy human individuals. Turning to the study itself: For every donor, three CD4 naive, three CD4 memory, two CD8 naive and one CD8 memory plates were used. Study results and caveats: All-four-donor shared clonotypes had higher generation probabilities than non-shared clonotypes did.

Germline V gives CDR1 SSHAT, CDR2 FNYEAQ (reference sequence). V was cut by 5 bases and J by 5 bases, with 22 bases left in between. CDR3 length equals 18 residues. A word on this clone: The antigen is undetermined.

Running of the assay took place at deep level. Only in-frame clones appear in the TCRdb table, and some are missing; sequencing was by immunoSEQ multiplex PCR. Seen here are 85,000 to 100,000 clones, 67% observed once, and the top ten hold less than 55%. Sequenced input: memory CD8+ T cells sorted from blood. Subset in this sample: CD45RO+ cells pooled with CCR7-negative TemRA cells. This clonotype was obtained from a man aged 25-40 years in good health. The chain couples TRBV7-7 to TRBJ2-6; no definite D call. This chain's CDR3 is CASSHRCMPQSRANVLTF. Written as DNA, the CDR3 is TGTGCCAGCAGCCACCGATGTATGCCACAAAGTCGGGCCAACGTCCTGACTTTC.